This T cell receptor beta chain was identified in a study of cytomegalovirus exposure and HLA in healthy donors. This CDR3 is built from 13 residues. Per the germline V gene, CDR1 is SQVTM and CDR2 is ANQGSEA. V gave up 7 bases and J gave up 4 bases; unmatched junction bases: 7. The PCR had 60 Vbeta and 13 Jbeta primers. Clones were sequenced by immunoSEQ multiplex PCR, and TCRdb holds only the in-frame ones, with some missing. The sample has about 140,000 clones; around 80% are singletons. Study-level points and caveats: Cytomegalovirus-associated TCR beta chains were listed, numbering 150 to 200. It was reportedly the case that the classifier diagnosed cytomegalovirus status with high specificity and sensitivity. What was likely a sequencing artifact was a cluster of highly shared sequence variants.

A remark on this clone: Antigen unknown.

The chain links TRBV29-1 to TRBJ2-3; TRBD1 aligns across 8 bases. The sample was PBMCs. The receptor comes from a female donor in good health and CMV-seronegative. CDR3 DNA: TGCAGCGCCCGACAGGGGAGGTCAGATACGCAGTATTTT. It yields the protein CSARQGRSDTQYF.